Shown below are 9 T cell receptor beta chains from a single sample sequenced in a study of beta chain features in type 1 diabetes. Study outcomes and limitations: People with Type 1 diabetes carried modestly yet significantly shorter TCRB CDR3s in all four CD4+ subsets.

Which antigens these TCRs recognize remains unknown. The isolated RNA, all of it, was reverse transcribed, so expressed TCRB transcripts were what got sequenced. Some clones are missing from TCRdb's copy, which holds only in-frame ones; the method was immunoSEQ multiplex PCR. The sample gives about 99,000 clones, around 30% of which show up once; more than 0.45% is in the top ten. Sequencing was performed on central memory CD4+ T cells from blood. The receptors were gathered from a woman younger than 30 with type 1 diabetes.

This chain joins TRBV15 and TRBJ2-2; D is ambiguous. Deletions cut 4 bases from V and 4 bases from J, with 10 bases between. The CDR3 runs to 14 residues. Germline V gene sequence: CDR1 LNHNV, CDR2 YYDKDF (reference sequence). In nucleotides, the CDR3 is TGTGCCACCAGCATGGCGGAGCGCACCGGGGAGCTGTTTTTT. This sequence encodes CATSMAERTGELFF.

This clone occurred a few times. The chain has TRBV7-6 and TRBJ2-3; 9 nucleotides line up with TRBD2. Germline values: CDR1 SGHVS, CDR2 FNYEAQ. V was clipped by 0 bases and J by 4 bases; unmatched bases: 5. The CDR3 loop spans 16 amino acids. The CDR3 loop is CASSLAAGGESDTQYF. CDR3 coding DNA: TGTGCCAGCAGCTTAGCGGCGGGAGGGGAGTCAGATACGCAGTATTTT.

A few counts support this clone. The CDR3 nucleotides read TGTGCCAGCAGCCGGACAGGGAACTTCAATCAGCCCCAGCATTTT. Translated: CASSRTGNFNQPQHF. The rearrangement joins TRBV6-6 to TRBJ1-5; 8 positions agree with TRBD1. The ends lost 6 bases at V and 3 bases at J; junction bases unmatched: 7. The CDR3 is 15 residues long. CDR1 MNHNY and CDR2 SVGAGI come from the germline V gene (reference sequence).

The J gene is TRBJ1-2, the V gene TRBV27; 9 nucleotides line up with TRBD1. CDR3 length: 14 amino acids. CDR1 and CDR2 (germline): MNHEY, SMNVEV (reference sequence). Germline trimming cut 6 bases from V and 4 bases from J; bases unmatched to any gene: 6. The CDR3 here is CASRRPGQGYGYTF. CDR3 bases: TGTGCCAGCAGACGCCCGGGACAGGGCTATGGCTACACCTTC.

This sequence joins TRBV9 and TRBJ2-1; 8 bases map to TRBD2. This CDR3 region has 16 residues. Germline values: CDR1 SGDLS, CDR2 YYNGEE. The ends lost 3 bases at V and 6 bases at J; junction bases unmatched: 11. Here the CDR3 DNA reads TGTGCCAGCAGCGCACCACTAGCGGTAGAGGTCAATGAGCAGTTCTTC. Translated, it gives CASSAPLAVEVNEQFF.

This clone was recorded once. The chain is built from TRBV30 and TRBJ1-1; 7 bases fit TRBD1. The CDR3 is 17 residues long. In germline, CDR1 is GTSNPN, CDR2 SVGIG (reference sequence). After removal of 2 bases from V and 4 bases from J, the junction contained 16 bases not matched to a gene. The CDR3 DNA follows: TGTGCCTGGAGTTCCAAATCGCAACAGGGGACTTTCACTGAAGCTTTCTTT. Its protein is CAWSSKSQQGTFTEAFF.

For the CDR3, the DNA is TGTGCCAGCCATACTAGCGGGACGTCGGGTGAGCAGTTCTTC. This gives the protein CASHTSGTSGEQFF. V and J are TRBV2 and TRBJ2-1; TRBD2 matches at 10 bases. The trim removed 8 bases at V and 9 bases at J, leaving 10 bases unmatched. Germline V gene sequence: CDR1 SNHLY, CDR2 FYNNEI. The CDR3 contains 14 residues. Full variable domain (outside the CDR3, taken from reference TRBV2 and TRBJ2-1): EPEVTQTPSHQVTQMGQEVILRCVPISNHLYFYWYRQILGQKVEFLVSFYNNEISEKSEIFDDQFSVERPDGSNFTLKIRSTKLEDSAMYFCASHTSGTSGEQFFGPGTRLTVL.

The table lists this clone with a few counts. The V and J genes are TRBV4-2 and TRBJ2-3; TRBD2 is a possible D gene (6 bases). Germline CDR1 LGHNA, CDR2 YNFKEQ. The V gene lost 1 base and the J gene lost 4 bases, with 12 bases spanning the gap. The CDR3 is made up of 15 amino acids. CDR3 sequence reads: CASSQGAGGADTQYF. CDR3 in DNA: TGTGCCAGCAGCCAAGGAGCGGGTGGGGCAGATACGCAGTATTTT.

This sequence joins TRBV18 and TRBJ1-3, with TRBD1 matching 7 bases. The germline V gene encodes CDR1 KGHSH and CDR2 LQKENI. V was clipped by 6 bases and J by 4 bases; unmatched bases: 15. This CDR3 spans 17 amino acids. CDR3 bases: TGTGCCAGCTCCCCCCGGGACAGTTCGTTTTCCGGAAACACCATATATTTT. Its translation is CASSPRDSSFSGNTIYF.